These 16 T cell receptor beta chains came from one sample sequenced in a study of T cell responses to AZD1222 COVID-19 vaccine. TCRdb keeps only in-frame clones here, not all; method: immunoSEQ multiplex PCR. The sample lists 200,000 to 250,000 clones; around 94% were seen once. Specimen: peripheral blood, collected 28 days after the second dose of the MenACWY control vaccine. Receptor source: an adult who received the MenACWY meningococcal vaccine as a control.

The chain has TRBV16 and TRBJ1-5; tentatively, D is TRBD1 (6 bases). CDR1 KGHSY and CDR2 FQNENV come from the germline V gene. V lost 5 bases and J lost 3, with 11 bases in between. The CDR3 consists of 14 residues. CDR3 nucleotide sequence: TGTGCCAGCAGCTTACAGGGTTCCAATCAGCCCCAGCATTTT. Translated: CASSLQGSNQPQHF.

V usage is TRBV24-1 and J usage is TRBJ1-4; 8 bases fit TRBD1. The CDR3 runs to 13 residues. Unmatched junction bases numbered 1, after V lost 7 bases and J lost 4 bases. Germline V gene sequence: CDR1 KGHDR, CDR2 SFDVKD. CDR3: CATRDRDNEKLFF. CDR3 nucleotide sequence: TGTGCCACCAGGGACAGGGATAATGAAAAACTGTTTTTT.

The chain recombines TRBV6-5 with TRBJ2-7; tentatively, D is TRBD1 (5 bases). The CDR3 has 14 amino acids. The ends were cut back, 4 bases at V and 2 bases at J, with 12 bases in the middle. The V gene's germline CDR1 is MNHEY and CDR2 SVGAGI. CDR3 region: CASSLLKQAYEQYF. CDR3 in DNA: TGTGCCAGCAGTTTACTCAAACAGGCCTACGAGCAGTACTTC.

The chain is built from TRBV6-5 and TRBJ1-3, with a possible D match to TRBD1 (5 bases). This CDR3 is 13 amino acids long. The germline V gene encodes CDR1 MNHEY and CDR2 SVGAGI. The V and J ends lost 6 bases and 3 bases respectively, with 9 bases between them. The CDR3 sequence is CASRRGNGNTIYF. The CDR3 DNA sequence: TGTGCCAGCAGAAGGGGAAATGGAAACACCATATATTTT.

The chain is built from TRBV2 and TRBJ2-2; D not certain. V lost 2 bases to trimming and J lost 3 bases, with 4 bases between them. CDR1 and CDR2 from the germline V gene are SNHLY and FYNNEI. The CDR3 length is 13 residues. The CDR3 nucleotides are TGTGCCAGCAGTGAACGTTACACCGGGGAGCTGTTTTTT. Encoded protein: CASSERYTGELFF.

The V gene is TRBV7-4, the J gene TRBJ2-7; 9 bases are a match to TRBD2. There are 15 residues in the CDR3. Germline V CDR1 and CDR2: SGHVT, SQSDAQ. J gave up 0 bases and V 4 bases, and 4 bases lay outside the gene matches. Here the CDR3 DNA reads TGTGCCAGCAGCTACCTAGCGGGGCTCTCCTACGAGCAGTACTTC. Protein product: CASSYLAGLSYEQYF.

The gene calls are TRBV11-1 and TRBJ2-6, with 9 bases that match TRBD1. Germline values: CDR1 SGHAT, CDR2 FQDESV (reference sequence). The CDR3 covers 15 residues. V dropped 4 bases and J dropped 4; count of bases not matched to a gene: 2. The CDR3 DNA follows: TGTGCCAGCAGCTACAGGGGGCGAGGGGCCAACGTCCTGACTTTC. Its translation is CASSYRGRGANVLTF.

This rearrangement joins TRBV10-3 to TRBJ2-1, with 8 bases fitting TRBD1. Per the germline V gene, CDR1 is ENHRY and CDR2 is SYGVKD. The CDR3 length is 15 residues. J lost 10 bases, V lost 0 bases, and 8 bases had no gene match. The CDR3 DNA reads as TGTGCCATCAGTGAGTCGGACAGGGCGAGTAGGGAGCAGTTCTTC. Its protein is CAISESDRASREQFF.

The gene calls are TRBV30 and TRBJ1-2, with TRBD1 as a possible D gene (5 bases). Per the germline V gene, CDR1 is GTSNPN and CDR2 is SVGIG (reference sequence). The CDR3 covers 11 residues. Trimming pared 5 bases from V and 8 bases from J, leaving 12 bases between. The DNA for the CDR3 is TGTGCCTGGGGGGACGAGGGGGGCTACACCTTC. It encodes CAWGDEGGYTF.

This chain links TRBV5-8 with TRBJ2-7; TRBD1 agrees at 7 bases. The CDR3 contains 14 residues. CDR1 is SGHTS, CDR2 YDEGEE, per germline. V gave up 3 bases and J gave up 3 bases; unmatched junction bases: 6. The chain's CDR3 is CASSSQGFGYEQYF. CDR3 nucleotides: TGTGCCAGCAGCTCACAGGGGTTCGGCTACGAGCAGTACTTC.

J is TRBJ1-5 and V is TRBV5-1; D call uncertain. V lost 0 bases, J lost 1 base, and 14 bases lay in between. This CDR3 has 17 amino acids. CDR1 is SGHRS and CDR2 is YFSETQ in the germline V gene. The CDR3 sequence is CASSLGVGQESNQPQHF. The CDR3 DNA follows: TGCGCCAGCAGCTTGGGTGTAGGGCAGGAGAGCAATCAGCCCCAGCATTTT.

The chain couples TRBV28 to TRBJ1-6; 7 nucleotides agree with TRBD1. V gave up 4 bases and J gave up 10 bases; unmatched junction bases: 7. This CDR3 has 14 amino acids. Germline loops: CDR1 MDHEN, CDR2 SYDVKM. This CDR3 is CASSSQGWKSPLHF. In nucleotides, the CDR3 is TGTGCCAGCAGTTCACAGGGGTGGAAATCACCCCTCCACTTT.

The CDR3 DNA is TGTGCCAGCATCAGGACTAGCGTAAACAATGAGCAGTTCTTC. Translated, it gives CASIRTSVNNEQFF. The V and J genes are TRBV2 and TRBJ2-1; 9 bases fit TRBD2. Germline lookup yields CDR1 SNHLY and CDR2 FYNNEI. The CDR3 runs to 14 residues. V lost 7 bases and J lost 5; bases outside the gene matches: 6.

The CDR3 spells CASSVLLTFLLGGYTF. The CDR3 nucleotides are TGCGCCAGCAGTGTTCTTCTGACATTCCTTTTGGGTGGCTACACCTTC. The chain has TRBV10-2 and TRBJ1-2; D not resolved. The CDR3 has 16 residues. V dropped 4 bases and J dropped 7 bases, with 22 bases sitting between them. CDR1 WSHSY and CDR2 SAAADI come from the germline V gene.

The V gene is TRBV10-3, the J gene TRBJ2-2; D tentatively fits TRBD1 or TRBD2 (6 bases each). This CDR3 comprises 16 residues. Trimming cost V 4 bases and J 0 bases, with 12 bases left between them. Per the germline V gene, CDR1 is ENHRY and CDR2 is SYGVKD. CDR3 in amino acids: CAISGRGPSNTGELFF. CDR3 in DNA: TGTGCCATCAGTGGCCGGGGGCCCTCGAACACCGGGGAGCTGTTTTTT.

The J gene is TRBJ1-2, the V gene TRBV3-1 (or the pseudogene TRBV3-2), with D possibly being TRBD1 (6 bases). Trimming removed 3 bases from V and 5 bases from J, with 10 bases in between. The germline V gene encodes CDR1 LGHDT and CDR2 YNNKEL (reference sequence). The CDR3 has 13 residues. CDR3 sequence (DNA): TGTGCCAGCAGCCAGCAGGGGAGGTATGGCTACACCTTC. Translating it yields CASSQQGRYGYTF.